The T cell receptor beta chain under discussion was sequenced for a study of blood T cell repertoires in COVID-19. The wider study: Material from acute and convalescent COVID-19 was sourced from the United States, Italy and Spain.

The table came from immunoSEQ multiplex PCR; TCRdb's copy has only in-frame clones and leaves some out. The repertoire holds fewer than 200,000 clones, around 80% seen once, with approximately 4% in the top ten. The CDR3 consists of 15 residues. Trimming cost V 4 bases and J 6 bases; bases outside gene matches: 8. Germline lookup yields CDR1 SNHLY and CDR2 FYNNEI. The receptor was isolated from a woman aged 50 to 60 in a cohort exposed to, infected with or recovered from COVID-19 (not recorded which). The sequenced sample was PBMCs or T cells enriched from blood (not recorded which). The V call is TRBV2, the J call TRBJ2-1; the match to TRBD1 covers 8 bases. The CDR3 region is CASSVGDRRVNEQFF. The DNA for the CDR3 is TGTGCCAGCAGTGTCGGGGACAGGCGGGTCAATGAGCAGTTCTTC. Complete variable domain (other parts from reference TRBV2 and TRBJ2-1): EPEVTQTPSHQVTQMGQEVILRCVPISNHLYFYWYRQILGQKVEFLVSFYNNEISEKSEIFDDQFSVERPDGSNFTLKIRSTKLEDSAMYFCASSVGDRRVNEQFFGPGTRLTVL.